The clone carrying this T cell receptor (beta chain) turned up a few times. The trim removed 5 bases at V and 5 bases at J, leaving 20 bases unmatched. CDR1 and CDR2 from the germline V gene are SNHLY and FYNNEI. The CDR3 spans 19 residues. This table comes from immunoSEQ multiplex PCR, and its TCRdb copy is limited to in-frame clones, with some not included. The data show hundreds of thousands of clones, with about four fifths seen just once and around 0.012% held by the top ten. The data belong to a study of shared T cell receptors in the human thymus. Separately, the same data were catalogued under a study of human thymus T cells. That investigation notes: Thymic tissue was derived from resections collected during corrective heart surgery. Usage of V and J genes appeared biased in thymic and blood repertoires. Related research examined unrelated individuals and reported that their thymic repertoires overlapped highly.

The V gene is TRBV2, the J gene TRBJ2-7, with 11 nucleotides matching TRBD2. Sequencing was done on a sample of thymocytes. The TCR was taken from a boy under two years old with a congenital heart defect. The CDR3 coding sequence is TGTGCCAGCAGTCGTACTAACAGGGAGCTAGCGGGAGGTCGGGACGAGCAGTACTTC. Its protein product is CASSRTNRELAGGRDEQYF.